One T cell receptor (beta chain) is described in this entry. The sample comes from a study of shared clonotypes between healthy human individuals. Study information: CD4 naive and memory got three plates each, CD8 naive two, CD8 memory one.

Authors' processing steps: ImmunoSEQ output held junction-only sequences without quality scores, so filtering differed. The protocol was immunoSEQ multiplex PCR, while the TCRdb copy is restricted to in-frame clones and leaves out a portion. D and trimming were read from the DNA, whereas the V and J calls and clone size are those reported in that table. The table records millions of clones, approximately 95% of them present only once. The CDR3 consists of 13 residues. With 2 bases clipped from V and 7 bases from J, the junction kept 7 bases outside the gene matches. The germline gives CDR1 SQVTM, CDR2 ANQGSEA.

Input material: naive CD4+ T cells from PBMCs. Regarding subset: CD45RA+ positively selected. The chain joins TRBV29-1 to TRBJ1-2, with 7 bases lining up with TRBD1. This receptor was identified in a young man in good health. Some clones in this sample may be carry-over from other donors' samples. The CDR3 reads CSVEIQGIRGYTF. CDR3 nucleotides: TGCAGCGTTGAAATACAGGGGATCCGTGGCTACACCTTC.